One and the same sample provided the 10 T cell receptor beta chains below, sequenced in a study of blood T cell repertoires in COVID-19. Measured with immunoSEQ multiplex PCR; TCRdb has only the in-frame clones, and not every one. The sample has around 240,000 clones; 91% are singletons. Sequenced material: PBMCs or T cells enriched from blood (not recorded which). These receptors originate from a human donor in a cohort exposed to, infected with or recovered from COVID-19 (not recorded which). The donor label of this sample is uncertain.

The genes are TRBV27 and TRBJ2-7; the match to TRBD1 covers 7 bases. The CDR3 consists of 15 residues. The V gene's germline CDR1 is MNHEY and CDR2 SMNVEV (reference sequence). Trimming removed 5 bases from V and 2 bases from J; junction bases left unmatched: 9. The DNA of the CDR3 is TGTGCCAGCAGTCCCGGACAGGCTCTCCCCTACGAGCAGTACTTC. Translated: CASSPGQALPYEQYF.

DNA of the CDR3: TGTGCCACCAGCATGCAGGGGGAAGAGACCCAGTACTTC. Its translation is CATSMQGEETQYF. The chain links TRBV15 to TRBJ2-5; TRBD1 aligns across 7 bases. V lost 4 bases to trimming and J lost 3 bases; unmatched junction nucleotides: 2. This CDR3 comprises 13 residues. Germline values: CDR1 LNHNV, CDR2 YYDKDF (reference sequence).

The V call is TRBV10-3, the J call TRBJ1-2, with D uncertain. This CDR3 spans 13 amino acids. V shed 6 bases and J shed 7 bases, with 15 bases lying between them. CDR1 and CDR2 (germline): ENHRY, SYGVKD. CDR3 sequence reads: CAIRKDWAAGYTF. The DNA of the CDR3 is TGTGCCATCAGGAAGGACTGGGCGGCTGGCTACACCTTC.

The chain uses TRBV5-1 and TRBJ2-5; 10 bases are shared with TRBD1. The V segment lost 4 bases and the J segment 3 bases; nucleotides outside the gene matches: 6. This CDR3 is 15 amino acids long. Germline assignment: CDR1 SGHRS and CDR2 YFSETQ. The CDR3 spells CASSQAGQGKETQYF. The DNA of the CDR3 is TGCGCCAGCAGCCAAGCGGGACAGGGGAAAGAGACCCAGTACTTC.

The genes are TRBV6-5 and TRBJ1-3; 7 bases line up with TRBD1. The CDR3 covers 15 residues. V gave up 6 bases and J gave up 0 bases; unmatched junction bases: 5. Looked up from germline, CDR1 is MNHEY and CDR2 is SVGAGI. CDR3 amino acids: CASSDRANSGNTIYF. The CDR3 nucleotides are TGTGCCAGCAGCGACAGGGCGAACTCTGGAAACACCATATATTTT.

The CDR3 DNA is TGTGCCAGCAGTGCCGGGACAGGCTACGAGCAGTACTTC. Translated, it gives CASSAGTGYEQYF. J is TRBJ2-7 and V is TRBV2, with TRBD1 identical over 8 bases. The CDR3 is 13 amino acids. Germline assignment: CDR1 SNHLY and CDR2 FYNNEI. V dropped 4 bases and J dropped 3; count of bases not matched to a gene: 2.

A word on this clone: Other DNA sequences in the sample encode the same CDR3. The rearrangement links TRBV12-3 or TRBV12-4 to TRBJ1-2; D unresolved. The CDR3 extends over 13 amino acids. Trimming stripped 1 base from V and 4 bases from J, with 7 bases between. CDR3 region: CASSLGGPYGYTF. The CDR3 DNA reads TGTGCCAGCAGTTTAGGAGGGCCCTATGGCTACACCTTC.

CDR3 residues: CASSKAVKGQTGHNEKLFF. CDR3 bases: TGTGCCAGCAGCAAAGCAGTAAAAGGGCAGACAGGTCATAATGAAAAACTGTTTTTT. The chain combines TRBV21-1 with TRBJ1-4; no check of the table's D call, TRBD1, against the DNA was made. TRBV21-1 is an annotated pseudogene. This CDR3 spans 19 amino acids.

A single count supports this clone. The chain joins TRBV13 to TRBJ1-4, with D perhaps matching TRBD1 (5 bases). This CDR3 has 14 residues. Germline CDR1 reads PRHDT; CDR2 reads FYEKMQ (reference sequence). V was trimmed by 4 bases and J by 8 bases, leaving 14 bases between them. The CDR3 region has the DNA TGTGCCAGCAGCTCCTCCCAGGGTAGCGAAAAACTGTTTTTT. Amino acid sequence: CASSSSQGSEKLFF.

CDR3 residues: CASSQDRGAGIGNEQFF. In DNA, the CDR3 is TGCGCCAGCAGCCAAGATCGCGGGGCAGGGATAGGCAATGAGCAGTTCTTC. The chain recombines TRBV4-3 with TRBJ2-1; a weak D match, TRBD2 (6 bases). The V end lost 0 bases, the J end lost 6 bases, and 18 bases lay between the germline ends. The CDR3 totals 17 residues. Germline V gene sequence: CDR1 LGHNA, CDR2 YSLEER.